These 19 T cell receptor beta chains came from one sample sequenced in a study of cytomegalovirus exposure and HLA in healthy donors. This PCR relied on a set of 60 Vbeta primers and 13 Jbeta primers. Assay used: immunoSEQ multiplex PCR; TCRdb lists only in-frame clones, some missing. The table has approximately 140,000 clones, under 70% seen once. Sequencing was done on a sample of PBMCs. The receptors derive from an older woman in good health and CMV-seronegative.

The genes are TRBV6-1 and TRBJ2-7; maybe TRBD1 (5 bases). V lost 2 bases, J lost 2 bases, and 10 bases lay in between. Germline-derived CDR1 and CDR2 are MNHNS and SASEGT. This CDR3 spans 14 amino acids. CDR3 sequence (DNA): TGTGCCAGCAGTGAACGGACACCAGCCTACGAGCAGTACTTC. It yields the protein CASSERTPAYEQYF.

This chain connects TRBV7-2 to TRBJ2-7, with D possibly matching TRBD2 (7 bases). Germline-derived CDR1 and CDR2 are SGHTA and FQGNSA. This CDR3 contains 15 residues. Trimming removed 4 bases at V and 2 bases at J, with 15 bases between. CDR3 protein: CASSSAPGGAYEQYF. Here the CDR3 DNA reads TGTGCCAGCAGCTCTGCGCCGGGGGGCGCCTACGAGCAGTACTTC.

The chain joins TRBV10-3 to TRBJ2-2; possible D gene TRBD1, 6 bases. CDR1 ENHRY and CDR2 SYGVKD come from the germline V gene. The CDR3 length is 17 residues. The V end lost 5 bases, the J end lost 3 bases, and 19 bases lay between the germline ends. CDR3 protein: CAISQWLRQVHTGELFF. Here the CDR3 DNA reads TGTGCCATCAGTCAGTGGCTAAGACAGGTACACACCGGGGAGCTGTTTTTT.

In this sample, this clone turned up a few times. At the DNA level, this CDR3 is encoded by other sequences in the same sample as well. The chain has TRBV25-1 and TRBJ2-3; 14 bases are a match to TRBD2. CDR3 length: 16 amino acids. CDR1 and CDR2 from the germline V gene are MGHDK and SYGVNS. The V and J ends lost 4 bases and 6 bases, in that order; junction bases with no gene match: 6. In DNA, the CDR3 is TGTGCCAGCAGTGGGACTAGCGGGGGGCGGGGGGATACGCAGTATTTT. This gives the protein CASSGTSGGRGDTQYF. Combining the CDR3 with reference TRBV25-1 and TRBJ2-3 gives the whole variable domain EADIYQTPRYLVIGTGKKITLECSQTMGHDKMYWYQQDPGMELHLIHYSYGVNSTEKGDLSSESTVSRIRTEHFPLTLESARPSHTSQYLCASSGTSGGRGDTQYFGPGTRLTVL.

This rearrangement joins TRBV19 to TRBJ2-1; maybe TRBD2 (5 bases). The CDR3 consists of 14 residues. Germline-derived CDR1 and CDR2 are LNHDA and SQIVND (reference sequence). Between the trimmed V and J ends, which lost 6 bases and 2 bases, there was a span of 11 bases. Here the CDR3 DNA reads TGTGCCAGTAGAATGCGGGTAGCCTACAATGAGCAGTTCTTC. This sequence encodes CASRMRVAYNEQFF.

The genes are TRBV11-2 and TRBJ2-5, with 7 bases aligning to TRBD2. The length of the CDR3 is 16 residues. The germline gives CDR1 SGHAT, CDR2 FQNNGV. V lost 5 bases and J lost 5; bases outside the gene matches: 14. CDR3 residues: CASSPTKGRGRETQYF. CDR3 DNA sequence: TGTGCCAGCAGCCCAACGAAGGGGAGGGGTCGGGAGACCCAGTACTTC.

V and J are TRBV5-1 and TRBJ2-1, with TRBD2 matching 8 bases. The V gene's germline CDR1 is SGHRS and CDR2 YFSETQ. The trim removed 0 bases at V and 4 bases at J, leaving 9 bases unmatched. The CDR3 length is 17 residues. Here the CDR3 DNA reads TGCGCCAGCAGCTTGGGGCTAGCGGGCCGCGGGTACAATGAGCAGTTCTTC. Translated: CASSLGLAGRGYNEQFF. The variable domain in full, completed from reference TRBV5-1 and TRBJ2-1, reads KAGVTQTPRYLIKTRGQQVTLSCSPISGHRSVSWYQQTPGQGLQFLFEYFSETQRNKGNFPGRFSGRQFSNSRSEMNVSTLELGDSALYLCASSLGLAGRGYNEQFFGPGTRLTVL.

The V gene is TRBV5-1, the J gene TRBJ2-7, with 8 bases identical to TRBD1. The J segment lost 4 bases and the V segment lost 1 base, leaving 4 bases of the junction unmatched. The CDR3 covers 14 residues. In germline, CDR1 is SGHRS, CDR2 YFSETQ. CDR3 amino acids: CASSLITGGYEQYF. CDR3 coding DNA: TGCGCCAGCAGCTTGATTACAGGGGGATACGAGCAGTACTTC. Complete variable domain (other parts from reference TRBV5-1 and TRBJ2-7): KAGVTQTPRYLIKTRGQQVTLSCSPISGHRSVSWYQQTPGQGLQFLFEYFSETQRNKGNFPGRFSGRQFSNSRSEMNVSTLELGDSALYLCASSLITGGYEQYFGPGTRLTVT.

This chain connects TRBV9 to TRBJ2-6; possibly TRBD2 for D (5 bases). CDR1 SGDLS and CDR2 YYNGEE come from the germline V gene. CDR3 length: 16 amino acids. With 0 bases removed from V and 4 bases from J, the gap between germline ends came to 11 bases. CDR3 loop: CASSVAPGTGANVLTF. The CDR3 bases are TGTGCCAGCAGCGTAGCTCCGGGAACGGGGGCCAACGTCCTGACTTTC. Using reference TRBV9 and TRBJ2-6 for the parts outside the CDR3, the full variable domain is DSGVTQTPKHLITATGQRVTLRCSPRSGDLSVYWYQQSLDQGLQFLIQYYNGEERAKGNILERFSAQQFPDLHSELNLSSLELGDSALYFCASSVAPGTGANVLTFGAGSRLTVL.

The CDR3 bases are TGTGCCAGCAGCCTCCGGAACTTAGCGGGGTACGAGCAGTACTTC. Protein product: CASSLRNLAGYEQYF. The chain joins TRBV5-6 to TRBJ2-7; the match to TRBD2 covers 8 bases. This CDR3 spans 15 amino acids. With V trimmed by 4 bases and J by 4 bases, 10 bases remained unmatched. Germline values: CDR1 SGHDT, CDR2 YYEEEE.

The chain has TRBV29-1 and TRBJ2-5, with a tentative D call TRBD1 (6 bases). Germline V gene data show CDR1 as SQVTM and CDR2 as ANQGSEA. The V gene lost 3 bases and the J gene lost 2 bases, with 10 bases spanning the gap. The CDR3 is 13 residues long. In DNA, the CDR3 is TGCAGCGTTGACCCTGGACAGCAAGAGACCCAGTACTTC. The encoded protein is CSVDPGQQETQYF.

The chain joins TRBV12-5 to TRBJ2-3, with TRBD1 matching 7 bases. The trim removed 6 bases at V and 5 bases at J, leaving 2 bases unmatched. Germline CDR1 is LGHNT and CDR2 is FRNRAP. The CDR3 has 12 residues. The CDR3 is CASGRDRDTQYF. CDR3 in DNA: TGTGCTAGTGGACGGGACAGAGATACGCAGTATTTT.

This clone was seen a few times. The chain couples TRBV9 to TRBJ2-1; TRBD2 matches 9 bases. Germline trimming cut 3 bases from V and 4 bases from J; bases unmatched to any gene: 11. CDR1 and CDR2 from the germline V gene are SGDLS and YYNGEE. The length of the CDR3 is 17 residues. The CDR3 DNA sequence: TGTGCCAGCAGCGGACTTGGCGGGGGGGCCCTATACAATGAGCAGTTCTTC. This encodes CASSGLGGGALYNEQFF.

The chain carries TRBV5-6 and TRBJ2-7; 11 nucleotides align to TRBD2. The CDR3 covers 18 residues. The trim removed 0 bases at V and 0 bases at J, leaving 8 bases unmatched. Germline assignment: CDR1 SGHDT and CDR2 YYEEEE. The CDR3 DNA reads as TGTGCCAGCAGCTTGGCCGGGACTAGCGGCTCAAGCTCCTACGAGCAGTACTTC. This sequence encodes CASSLAGTSGSSSYEQYF.

Only a few counts were recorded for this clone. This chain connects TRBV5-4 to TRBJ2-4; D perhaps matches TRBD2 (7 bases). The germline V and J ends were trimmed by 0 bases and 7 bases, with 14 bases remaining between them. Germline V gives CDR1 SGHNT, CDR2 YYREEE (reference sequence). CDR3 length equals 15 residues. CDR3 sequence reads: CASSLAKGGANIQYF. CDR3 DNA sequence: TGTGCCAGCAGCTTGGCCAAGGGGGGGGCGAACATTCAGTACTTC.

J is TRBJ2-2 and V is TRBV29-1; 8 nucleotides align to TRBD1. The CDR3 spans 13 residues. The V segment lost 5 bases and the J segment 7 bases; nucleotides outside the gene matches: 6. CDR1 SQVTM and CDR2 ANQGSEA come from the germline V gene. CDR3 amino acids: CSVCTGGGGELFF. DNA for the CDR3: TGCAGCGTTTGTACAGGGGGAGGCGGGGAGCTGTTTTTT.

The J gene is TRBJ1-4, the V gene TRBV28; D not resolved. The CDR3 extends over 15 amino acids. CDR1 MDHEN and CDR2 SYDVKM come from the germline V gene. Trimming shortened V by 6 bases and J by 5 bases, and 16 bases separated the two germline ends. The CDR3 sequence is CASSFKLGYNEKLFF. CDR3 nucleotide sequence: TGTGCCAGCAGCTTCAAGTTGGGCTACAATGAAAAACTGTTTTTT.

V gene TRBV5-4 combines with J gene TRBJ2-5, with 8 bases lining up with TRBD2. The germline CDR1 and CDR2 sequences are SGHNT and YYREEE (reference sequence). Trimming at V came to 2 bases and at J to 5 bases, leaving 8 bases not matched to a gene. This CDR3 has 15 amino acids. CDR3 coding DNA: TGTGCCAGCAGCTTACGGGGGGGGCTGGGGGAGACCCAGTACTTC. Translation gives CASSLRGGLGETQYF.

V usage is TRBV10-3 and J usage is TRBJ1-5; 9 nucleotides align to TRBD1. The CDR3 contains 17 residues. After removal of 0 bases from V and 3 bases from J, the junction contained 6 bases not matched to a gene. Germline V CDR1 and CDR2: ENHRY, SYGVKD. The CDR3 reads CAISESTGTGNNQPQHF. In DNA, the CDR3 is TGTGCCATCAGTGAGTCGACCGGGACAGGGAACAATCAGCCCCAGCATTTT.